Sequencing of this T cell receptor beta chain was carried out in a study of cytomegalovirus exposure and HLA in healthy donors. For the study at large: Samples from HLA-typed donors yielded 85 million to 95 million unique TCRs in an early data release.

Primers: 60 Vbeta forward and 13 Jbeta reverse. The method was immunoSEQ multiplex PCR; TCRdb's version includes in-frame clones alone and lacks a portion of them. The sample has about 170,000 clones, around 76% seen once. The CDR3 runs to 13 residues. The germline gives CDR1 MNHEY, CDR2 SMNVEV (reference sequence). Deletions cut 10 bases from V and 2 bases from J, with 15 bases between. The clonotype comes from a man aged 40-55 years in good health and CMV-seropositive. Sequenced: PBMCs. This sequence joins TRBV27 and TRBJ2-7, with D possibly matching TRBD1 (6 bases). Here the CDR3 reads CATRDIGAYEQYF. In nucleotides, the CDR3 is TGTGCCACCAGGGACATCGGCGCCTACGAGCAGTACTTC.